A single sample gave rise to the 22 T cell receptor beta chains below, sequenced in a study of T-cell memory formation after mild COVID-19. Using its own MiXCR run on the 5' RACE reads, TCRdb lists one record per CDR3 protein. The repertoire includes a few hundred thousand distinct CDR3 sequences, about 16% of them detected once, and 23% sits in the top ten. Specimen: PBMCs or a T cell subset sorted from them (not recorded which). The source is a man aged 18 to 29 who had mild COVID-19 (a few samples of this study predate the infection). Cell type and time point are not known.

The table lists this clonotype with a few counts. The CDR3 sequence: CSARDLGNTEAFF. CDR3 nucleotides: TGCAGTGCTAGAGATCTAGGGAACACTGAAGCTTTCTTT. The chain employs TRBV20-1 and TRBJ1-1; D ambiguous. Germline V gene sequence: CDR1 DFQATT, CDR2 SNEGSKA (reference sequence). The ends were cut back, 0 bases at V and 1 base at J, with 6 bases in the middle. This CDR3 region has 13 residues.

The rearrangement links TRBV9 to TRBJ2-3; D gene ambiguous. With 4 bases removed from V and 6 bases from J, the gap between germline ends came to 12 bases. CDR3 length equals 13 residues. Germline assignment: CDR1 SGDLS and CDR2 YYNGEE. For the CDR3, the DNA is TGTGCCAGCAGCCGAACGGTGGTTGATACGCAGTATTTT. Its translation is CASSRTVVDTQYF.

This clonotype was seen more than once but under ten times. V usage is TRBV9 and J usage is TRBJ1-1; D is uncertain. V lost 0 bases, J lost 4 bases, and 7 bases lay in between. CDR3 length: 13 amino acids. Germline V lookup: CDR1 SGDLS, CDR2 YYNGEE. The CDR3: CASSVDRRTEAFF. CDR3 nucleotide sequence: TGTGCCAGCAGCGTAGATCGCCGCACTGAAGCTTTCTTT.

This clonotype was recorded many times. V and J are TRBV7-9 and TRBJ2-3; 8 positions agree with TRBD2. V lost 5 bases and J lost 5; bases outside the gene matches: 9. This CDR3 contains 15 residues. Germline CDR1 SEHNR, CDR2 FQNEAQ (reference sequence). The CDR3 nucleotides read TGTGCCAGCAGCGCCATAGCGGGGCCGGGAGATACGCAGTATTTT. This gives the protein CASSAIAGPGDTQYF.

V usage is TRBV5-1 and J usage is TRBJ1-2; TRBD1 is a possible D gene (6 bases). Germline lookup yields CDR1 SGHRS and CDR2 YFSETQ. V gave up 0 bases and J gave up 2 bases, with 11 bases separating them. The CDR3 spans 15 residues. As DNA, the CDR3 is TGCGCCAGCAGCTTGGGGGACACCCCGAACTATGGCTACACCTTC. It specifies CASSLGDTPNYGYTF.

The gene calls are TRBV28 and TRBJ2-7; 12 nucleotides align to TRBD1. The CDR3 extends over 12 amino acids. Germline V gene sequence: CDR1 MDHEN, CDR2 SYDVKM. V lost 6 bases, J lost 9 bases, and 3 bases stayed unmatched. The CDR3 DNA follows: TGTGCCAGCAGCCTGGGACAGGGGGCGCAGTACGTC. Its protein product is CASSLGQGAQYV.

This clonotype was counted many times. The chain links TRBV15 to TRBJ2-1, with 8 bases matching TRBD2. CDR1 LNHNV and CDR2 YYDKDF come from the germline V gene (reference sequence). The CDR3 length is 12 residues. Losses at the gene ends were 6 bases for V and 9 bases for J; bases not matched to a gene: 4. CDR3 loop: CATRNAGGEQFF. The CDR3 DNA is TGTGCCACCAGGAACGCGGGGGGTGAGCAGTTCTTC.

The chain employs TRBV10-3 and TRBJ2-2; TRBD1 is a possible D gene (5 bases). Trimming shortened V by 2 bases and J by 0 bases, and 13 bases separated the two germline ends. CDR3 size: 17 residues. The germline V gene encodes CDR1 ENHRY and CDR2 SYGVKD. The CDR3 DNA is TGTGCCATCAGTGAGCGACAGTTACGTTCGAACACCGGGGAGCTGTTTTTT. This codes for CAISERQLRSNTGELFF.

The CDR3 DNA is TGTGCCAGCAGCACAACCCGGGACTATGGCTACACCTTC. This encodes CASSTTRDYGYTF. This chain uses TRBV9 with TRBJ1-2, with D hard to call. In germline, CDR1 is SGDLS, CDR2 YYNGEE. V lost 4 bases, J lost 3 bases, and 10 bases lay in between. The CDR3 covers 13 residues.

This clonotype was seen ten or more times. CDR3 bases: TGTGCCAGCAGTCGATCGACAGGGCGGGGCTCACCCCTCCACTTT. Translated, it gives CASSRSTGRGSPLHF. The chain recombines TRBV28 with TRBJ1-6, with 7 bases matching TRBD1. V trimming: 5 bases; J trimming: 10 bases; junction bases outside the gene matches: 11. The CDR3 is made up of 15 amino acids. From germline, CDR1 is MDHEN and CDR2 SYDVKM.

This clonotype was picked up a small number of times. This chain links TRBV5-1 with TRBJ2-5, with D unresolved. Between the trimmed V and J ends, which lost 4 bases and 4 bases, there was a span of 8 bases. The germline gives CDR1 SGHRS, CDR2 YFSETQ. The length of the CDR3 is 12 residues. DNA for the CDR3: TGCGCCAGCAGCCGGCTACGAGAGACCCAGTACTTC. Encoded protein: CASSRLRETQYF.

The J gene is TRBJ2-2, the V gene TRBV29-1; the match to TRBD1 covers 7 bases. There are 16 residues in the CDR3. Germline V CDR1 and CDR2: SQVTM, ANQGSEA. The junction had 19 bases not matched to a gene; V was cut back by 7 bases and J by 8 bases. CDR3 residues: CSALLPGQSDEGELFF. The CDR3 DNA follows: TGCAGCGCCCTTCTACCGGGACAGTCAGACGAGGGGGAGCTGTTTTTT.

A few counts support this clonotype. This chain connects TRBV2 to TRBJ1-1, with no clear D. V was trimmed by 2 bases and J by 6 bases, leaving 13 bases between them. CDR3 length equals 14 residues. Germline-derived CDR1 and CDR2 are SNHLY and FYNNEI. The CDR3 loop reads CASSETTRGAEAFF. The DNA of the CDR3 is TGTGCCAGCAGTGAAACCACCCGGGGAGCTGAAGCTTTCTTT.

This clonotype was counted only a few times. The J gene is TRBJ1-2, the V gene TRBV12-3 or TRBV12-4; 9 nucleotides line up with TRBD1. The trim removed 8 bases at V and 13 bases at J, leaving 11 bases unmatched. This CDR3 has 12 residues. CDR3 residues: CASRRGDRGGTF. As DNA, the CDR3 is TGTGCCAGCCGGCGGGGAGACAGGGGGGGCACCTTC.

The J gene is TRBJ1-1, the V gene TRBV5-1, with D tentatively TRBD1 (5 bases). The CDR3 extends over 14 amino acids. V was cut by 0 bases and J by 7 bases, with 13 bases left in between. From germline, CDR1 is SGHRS and CDR2 YFSETQ. The CDR3 protein is CASSLEGDRLEAFF. CDR3 DNA: TGCGCCAGCAGCTTGGAGGGTGACAGACTTGAAGCTTTCTTT. Variable domain in full (rest from reference TRBV5-1 and TRBJ1-1): KAGVTQTPRYLIKTRGQQVTLSCSPISGHRSVSWYQQTPGQGLQFLFEYFSETQRNKGNFPGRFSGRQFSNSRSEMNVSTLELGDSALYLCASSLEGDRLEAFFGQGTRLTVV.

For the CDR3, the DNA is TGTGCCAGCAGACGGGGGCGGCAAGAGACCCAGTACTTC. Translated, it gives CASRRGRQETQYF. The genes are TRBV6-1 and TRBJ2-5, with D possibly called TRBD1 or TRBD2 (6 bases each). The CDR3 covers 13 residues. Trimming cost V 6 bases and J 2 bases, with 10 bases left between them. Germline V gene sequence: CDR1 MNHNS, CDR2 SASEGT.

The chain recombines TRBV7-2 with TRBJ1-5; 9 nucleotides agree with TRBD1. This CDR3 has 16 amino acids. The germline gives CDR1 SGHTA, CDR2 FQGNSA. J was trimmed by 6 bases and V by 3 bases; bases with no gene match: 9. The CDR3 loop reads CASSFGQGSLAQPQHF. The CDR3 DNA sequence: TGTGCCAGCAGCTTCGGACAGGGGAGTCTTGCTCAGCCCCAGCATTTT.

The V and J genes are TRBV20-1 and TRBJ1-1; 8 positions match TRBD1. The CDR3 contains 15 residues. The trim removed 0 bases at V and 5 bases at J, leaving 8 bases unmatched. Germline-derived CDR1 and CDR2 are DFQATT and SNEGSKA (reference sequence). CDR3 sequence: CSARDPGQGGTEAFF. The CDR3 DNA sequence: TGCAGTGCTAGAGATCCCGGACAGGGAGGAACTGAAGCTTTCTTT.

This clonotype was seen a handful of times. The chain has TRBV6-6 and TRBJ2-1; 7 bases fit TRBD2. Germline V CDR1 and CDR2: MNHNY, SVGAGI (reference sequence). V gave up 2 bases and J gave up 2 bases; unmatched junction bases: 3. The CDR3 is 15 residues long. The DNA for the CDR3 is TGTGCCAGCAGTTACGGGGGGGACCCCTACAATGAGCAGTTCTTC. Protein sequence: CASSYGGDPYNEQFF.

This clonotype appeared many times. A read error may produce the germline difference seen at one junction end. The chain joins TRBV7-9 to TRBJ1-1; D remains unclear. CDR1 and CDR2 (germline): SEHNR, FQNEAQ (reference sequence). This CDR3 is built from 14 residues. CDR3 in DNA: TGTGCCAGCATCTTATCGGGGAGCAACACTGAAGCTTTCTTT. As protein: CASILSGSNTEAFF.

This clonotype has just a few counts. This chain links TRBV7-2 with TRBJ1-1; 8 positions match TRBD1. Germline CDR1 reads SGHTA; CDR2 reads FQGNSA. V gave up 3 bases and J gave up 9 bases; unmatched junction bases: 6. CDR3 length: 13 residues. The CDR3 sequence: CASSFIGQGQAFF. For the CDR3, the DNA is TGTGCCAGCAGCTTCATTGGACAGGGACAAGCTTTCTTT.

The chain uses TRBV12-3 or TRBV12-4 and TRBJ1-2, with D perhaps matching TRBD1 (5 bases). Trimming left V 2 bases short and J 0 bases short, with 16 bases between. The CDR3 extends over 17 amino acids. The CDR3 sequence is CASSLRSGRLANYGYTF. In nucleotides, the CDR3 is TGTGCCAGCAGTTTAAGGTCAGGGCGGCTAGCTAACTATGGCTACACCTTC.